The 17 T cell receptor beta chains listed next were all sequenced from one sample in a study of T cell repertoires in cytomegalovirus infection. TCRdb used MiXCR to reprocess the reads, holding one entry per CDR3 protein. The data show approximately 600,000 distinct CDR3 sequences, almost 40% seen once. For these receptors, no antigen is known. The sequencing used cultured PBMCs, collected from culture after CMV antigen stimulation. Receptor source: a human donor in good health (CMV status not recorded). Some clones in this sample may be carry-over from other donors' samples.

The count of this clonotype is one. The chain has TRBV18 and TRBJ2-3, with 11 bases that match TRBD1. The CDR3 extends over 16 amino acids. Germline V gene data show CDR1 as KGHSH and CDR2 as LQKENI. The junction had 8 bases not matched to a gene; V was cut back by 4 bases and J by 5 bases. The CDR3 loop reads CASSRNPGQGGDTQYF. The CDR3 DNA follows: TGTGCCAGCTCACGCAATCCGGGACAGGGGGGAGATACGCAGTATTTT.

The rearrangement links TRBV12-3 or TRBV12-4 to TRBJ1-6; 9 nucleotides agree with TRBD1. The length of the CDR3 is 15 residues. V dropped 6 bases and J dropped 9; count of bases not matched to a gene: 9. The CDR3 here is CASSGPGTGTSPLHF. CDR3 sequence (DNA): TGTGCCAGCAGCGGCCCCGGGACAGGGACTTCACCCCTCCACTTT.

The J gene is TRBJ2-3, the V gene TRBV5-6; D is perhaps TRBD2 (5 bases). Trimming took 0 bases from V and 2 from J, leaving 10 bases between them. There are 15 residues in the CDR3. Germline V gene lookup returns CDR1 SGHDT and CDR2 YYEEEE. DNA for the CDR3: TGTGCCAGCAGCTTGGGAGCGGCTTACACAGATACGCAGTATTTT. It yields the protein CASSLGAAYTDTQYF.

This clonotype was recorded a few times. The V gene is TRBV5-4, the J gene TRBJ2-2, with 7 nucleotides matching TRBD2. The junction had 7 bases not matched to a gene; V was cut back by 0 bases and J by 2 bases. Germline values: CDR1 SGHNT, CDR2 YYREEE (reference sequence). CDR3 length equals 17 residues. CDR3 region: CASSLDPGRSNTGELFF. The CDR3 DNA is TGTGCCAGCAGCTTGGATCCCGGGAGGTCTAACACCGGGGAGCTGTTTTTT.

This clonotype was recorded once. The V gene is TRBV27, the J gene TRBJ2-7; 7 bases align to TRBD1. CDR3 size: 14 residues. V shed 5 bases and J 3 bases; nucleotides not matched to a gene: 7. CDR1 is MNHEY and CDR2 is SMNVEV in the germline V gene (reference sequence). The chain's CDR3 is CASSRQGLVYEQYF. The CDR3 DNA is TGTGCCAGCAGTCGACAGGGATTGGTCTACGAGCAGTACTTC.

This clonotype was seen repeatedly, ten times or more. The genes are TRBV7-2 and TRBJ2-5, with 8 bases that match TRBD1. The CDR3 is 17 residues long. The germline V gene encodes CDR1 SGHTA and CDR2 FQGNSA. The V gene end was trimmed by 2 bases and the J gene end by 4 bases; junction bases not matched to a gene: 12. CDR3 sequence: CASSLSSPGRGRETQYF. DNA for the CDR3: TGTGCCAGCAGCTTATCCTCCCCTGGCAGGGGGCGAGAGACCCAGTACTTC.

This clonotype was observed a handful of times. The chain joins TRBV7-9 to TRBJ2-1; possibly TRBD2 for D (5 bases). CDR1 is SEHNR and CDR2 is FQNEAQ in the germline V gene (reference sequence). The CDR3 is 14 amino acids. V gave up 1 base and J gave up 3 bases, with 7 bases separating them. In DNA, the CDR3 is TGTGCCAGCAGCTTAGTTAGCGACTACAATGAGCAGTTCTTC. Amino acids: CASSLVSDYNEQFF.

V is TRBV7-8 and J is TRBJ1-5, with D perhaps matching TRBD1 (5 bases). Deletions cut 2 bases from V and 3 bases from J, with 11 bases between. Germline V lookup: CDR1 SGHVS, CDR2 FQNEAQ. The CDR3 is made up of 15 amino acids. CDR3 amino acids: CASSLSGYDNQPQHF. The DNA of the CDR3 is TGTGCCAGCAGCTTATCAGGGTATGACAATCAGCCCCAGCATTTT.

Ten or more counts support this clonotype. V gene TRBV6-5 combines with J gene TRBJ1-1; D is uncertain. CDR1 and CDR2 from the germline V gene are MNHEY and SVGAGI. This CDR3 has 11 amino acids. With 5 bases removed from V and 3 bases from J, the gap between germline ends came to 4 bases. The CDR3 DNA reads TGTGCCAGCAGTCGAGACACTGAAGCTTTCTTT. Its translation: CASSRDTEAFF.

This chain joins TRBV10-3 and TRBJ2-2; D is ambiguous. V was clipped by 4 bases and J by 9 bases, with 12 bases between them. Germline CDR1 and CDR2: ENHRY and SYGVKD. This CDR3 is built from 13 residues. DNA of the CDR3: TGTGCCATCAGTGGGACCCCTACCCGGGAGCTGTTTTTT. Translation: CAISGTPTRELFF.

In its sample, this clonotype was seen many times. The CDR3 is CASRDEPSPGTDTQYF. The CDR3 coding sequence is TGTGCCAGCCGGGACGAGCCCTCACCTGGCACAGATACGCAGTATTTT. V usage is TRBV7-2 and J usage is TRBJ2-3; either TRBD1 or TRBD2 may supply D (5 bases each). V was pared by 8 bases and J by 1 base, with 19 bases between. Germline V gives CDR1 SGHTA, CDR2 FQGNSA. The CDR3 totals 16 residues.

The rearrangement links TRBV12-3 or TRBV12-4 to TRBJ1-2; D not resolved. This CDR3 region has 15 residues. The V and J ends lost 7 bases and 3 bases respectively, with 18 bases between them. CDR3 loop: CASNRAPWSDYGYTF. CDR3 bases: TGTGCCAGCAACCGCGCTCCCTGGAGTGACTATGGCTACACCTTC.

This sequence joins TRBV2 and TRBJ1-4; D remains ambiguous. Germline assignment: CDR1 SNHLY and CDR2 FYNNEI. The CDR3 is made up of 14 amino acids. V gave up 7 bases and J gave up 4 bases, with 13 bases separating them. CDR3 DNA sequence: TGTGCCAGCACCTCCGGACGGAATAATGAAAAACTGTTTTTT. This sequence encodes CASTSGRNNEKLFF. The whole variable domain, remainder taken from reference TRBV2 and TRBJ1-4, is EPEVTQTPSHQVTQMGQEVILRCVPISNHLYFYWYRQILGQKVEFLVSFYNNEISEKSEIFDDQFSVERPDGSNFTLKIRSTKLEDSAMYFCASTSGRNNEKLFFGSGTQLSVL.

The chain employs TRBV11-2 and TRBJ2-7, with D uncertain. Germline V gives CDR1 SGHAT, CDR2 FQNNGV. CDR3 size: 14 residues. V was trimmed by 2 bases and J by 5 bases, leaving 13 bases between them. CDR3 DNA: TGTGCCAGCAGCTTAAAGTTCGCGGTAAACGAGCAGTACTTC. This codes for CASSLKFAVNEQYF.

This rearrangement joins TRBV2 to TRBJ2-3; 7 bases align to TRBD2. This CDR3 region has 14 residues. Germline lookup yields CDR1 SNHLY and CDR2 FYNNEI. V shed 7 bases, J shed 2 bases, and the junction held 6 bases outside the gene matches. The CDR3 region has the DNA TGTGCCAGCACCGGGGGACTAATCACAGATACGCAGTATTTT. Translation gives CASTGGLITDTQYF.

The V gene is TRBV11-2, the J gene TRBJ2-7; D unresolved. This CDR3 is 12 amino acids long. Germline values: CDR1 SGHAT, CDR2 FQNNGV. Trimming cost V 0 bases and J 5 bases, with 5 bases left between them. Written as DNA, the CDR3 is TGTGCCAGCAGCTTAGATACCCACGAGCAGTACTTC. It specifies CASSLDTHEQYF. The variable domain in full, with the rest retrieved from reference TRBV11-2 and TRBJ2-7, is EAGVAQSPRYKIIEKRQSVAFWCNPISGHATLYWYQQILGQGPKLLIQFQNNGVVDDSQLPKDRFSAERLKGVDSTLKIQPAKLEDSAVYLCASSLDTHEQYFGPGTRLTVT.

This clonotype was counted a few times. The rearrangement joins TRBV28 to TRBJ1-2; possibly TRBD1 for D (6 bases). The CDR3 has 13 residues. Trimming removed 4 bases at V and 4 bases at J, with 10 bases between. CDR1 is MDHEN and CDR2 is SYDVKM in the germline V gene. CDR3: CASSSGHLYGYTF. CDR3 nucleotide sequence: TGTGCCAGCAGTTCGGGACACCTCTATGGCTACACCTTC.